This T cell receptor (beta chain) was recovered during a study of breast tumors, draining lymph nodes, adjacent tissues. Samples came from axillary lymph nodes draining the breast cancer. Germline CDR1 and CDR2: SGDLS and YYNGEE. The CDR3 length is 14 residues. V gave up 3 bases and J gave up 5 bases, with 15 bases separating them. TCRdb re-analysed the multiplex PCR reads in MiXCR, keeping a single row per CDR3 protein. The data hold around 230,000 distinct CDR3 sequences, with 32% observed a single time. The chain uses TRBV9 and TRBJ2-7, with D unresolved. The sample comprised axillary lymph node tissue. The TCR was taken from a female donor with breast cancer. Some clones in this sample may be carry-over from other donors' samples. The CDR3 DNA reads as TGTGCCAGCAGCGAGACGGGCCTGTCCCACGAGCAGTACTTC. Encoded protein: CASSETGLSHEQYF.